The rows below give T cell receptor beta chains drawn from one sample of a study of CXCR3-negative and CXCR3-positive naive CD8 T cells. TCRdb reworked the 5' RACE reads into one entry per CDR3 protein, no DNA. The sample's table shows under 150,000 distinct CDR3 sequences. The specimen sequenced was naive CXCR3+ CD8+ T cells from blood. These receptors came from a human donor in good health. Some clones in this sample may be carry-over from other donors' samples. CDR3s include the opening cysteine and the closing phenylalanine or tryptophan.

V gene: TRBV12-3/TRBV12-4
J gene: TRBJ1-1
CDR3 protein: CASSLGGPEAFF

V gene: TRBV27
J gene: TRBJ2-3
CDR3 protein: CASSLLTGTQSTDTQYF

V gene: TRBV30
J gene: TRBJ2-7
CDR3 protein: CAWSGGPLWYEQYF

V gene: TRBV20-1
J gene: TRBJ2-7
CDR3 protein: CSARDLGGHPYEQYF

V gene: TRBV12-3/TRBV12-4
J gene: TRBJ2-5
CDR3 protein: CASSFTDLEETQYF

V gene: TRBV7-6
J gene: TRBJ2-7
CDR3 protein: CASSAATGTYEQYF

V gene: TRBV6-1
J gene: TRBJ2-1
CDR3 protein: CASGWDRGYNEQFF

V gene: TRBV20-1
J gene: TRBJ2-5
CDR3 protein: CSARDGRTEQETQYF

V gene: TRBV19
J gene: TRBJ2-2
CDR3 protein: CASSIGTSDFTGELFF

V gene: TRBV30
J gene: TRBJ1-1
CDR3 protein: CACSTGSPEAFF

V gene: TRBV29-1
J gene: TRBJ2-7
CDR3 protein: CSVEGGLDYEQYF

V gene: TRBV18
J gene: TRBJ2-7
CDR3 protein: CASSPLPSGTGSYEQYF

V gene: TRBV7-9
J gene: TRBJ2-3
CDR3 protein: CASSPLAGTDTQYF

V gene: TRBV4-1
J gene: TRBJ2-7
CDR3 protein: CASSQGTYEQYF

V gene: TRBV7-9
J gene: TRBJ2-1
CDR3 protein: CASSQGLAGVSYNEQFF

V gene: TRBV28
J gene: TRBJ2-7
CDR3 protein: CASSLYGTGGSYEQYF

V gene: TRBV5-1
J gene: TRBJ1-1
CDR3 protein: CASSIGQGSTEAFF

V gene: TRBV7-9
J gene: TRBJ1-4
CDR3 protein: CASSTRQGLEEKLFF

V gene: TRBV20-1
J gene: TRBJ2-7
CDR3 protein: CSGRRGGNSYEQYF

V gene: TRBV28
J gene: TRBJ2-7
CDR3 protein: CASSLRLGRWEQYF

V gene: TRBV29-1
J gene: TRBJ2-7
CDR3 protein: CSVEGEGNSYEQYF

V gene: TRBV28
J gene: TRBJ1-2
CDR3 protein: CASSPTGTLFGYTF

V gene: TRBV5-1
J gene: TRBJ2-7
CDR3 protein: CASSLESGLRIYEQYF

V gene: TRBV4-3
J gene: TRBJ2-7
CDR3 protein: CASSRSVTYEQYF

V gene: TRBV20-1
J gene: TRBJ2-7
CDR3 protein: CSASATGTASYEQYF

V gene: TRBV2
J gene: TRBJ1-1
CDR3 protein: CASRSGGWMNTEAFF

V gene: TRBV25-1
J gene: TRBJ1-6
CDR3 protein: CASSNIVLGTGNSPLHF

V gene: TRBV5-1
J gene: TRBJ2-7
CDR3 protein: CASSPHRDLHEQYF

V gene: TRBV5-4
J gene: TRBJ1-2
CDR3 protein: CASSHGQYRPNDNYGYTF

V gene: TRBV19
J gene: TRBJ2-1
CDR3 protein: CASSWRTYNEQFF

V gene: TRBV7-6
J gene: TRBJ2-1
CDR3 protein: CASSLTIDGAGGGSYNEQFF

V gene: TRBV15
J gene: TRBJ1-1
CDR3 protein: CATTNWGNTEAFF